This T cell receptor (beta chain) is drawn from a study of shared clonotypes between healthy human individuals. Trimming shortened V by 5 bases and J by 15 bases, and 23 bases separated the two germline ends. Per the germline V gene, CDR1 is SGHAT and CDR2 is FQNNGV. The CDR3 contains 14 residues. Naive CD45RA+ and memory CD45RA-negative subsets were split from CD4+ cells. The protocol was immunoSEQ multiplex PCR, while the TCRdb copy is restricted to in-frame clones and leaves out a portion. The table shows nearly 1,000,000 clones, with roughly 72% occurring only once. Findings and caveats of the study: Relative to memory subsets, naive subsets generally showed larger estimated richness.

On this clone: The antigen remains unidentified.

The chain recombines TRBV11-2 with TRBJ1-3; possibly TRBD1 for D (5 bases). Sequencing was performed on memory CD4+ T cells sorted from blood. Sample subset: CD45RA-negative fraction. The source of this sequence is a young man in good health. CDR3 amino acids: CASSTRGEHPVGYF. CDR3 DNA sequence: TGTGCCAGCAGCACCCGGGGGGAGCACCCGGTAGGATATTTT.